Presented here are 9 T cell receptor beta chains from one specimen sequenced in a study of blood T cell repertoires in COVID-19 (dated by TCRdb to the early 2020s). Receptors were amplified or captured by the immunoSEQ multiplex PCR assay. The clones in this table, taken by TCRdb from immuneACCESS, are in-frame only. Not every clone is retained; where verified, under half of the shortfall comes from an unresolved V gene, and the cause of the rest is unknown. The sample table holds more than 120,000 clones, of which around nine tenths were seen once. Around 1.5% of the sample comes from the top ten. The sample was peripheral blood. The receptors come from a human donor in a cohort sampled during active COVID-19.

This clone was picked up one time. The chain combines TRBV29-1 with TRBJ2-7; D is unresolved. The length of the CDR3 is 12 residues. V was shortened by 3 bases and J by 3 bases, with 9 bases between the two germline ends. The germline gives CDR1 SQVTM, CDR2 ANQGSEA. The CDR3, as DNA: TGCAGCGTTGAGATGGCCAGCTACGAGCAGTACTTC. Translating gives CSVEMASYEQYF.

The rearrangement links TRBV25-1 to TRBJ1-1; TRBD1 matches at 8 bases. J gave up 2 bases and V 1 base, and 3 bases lay outside the gene matches. Germline values: CDR1 MGHDK, CDR2 SYGVNS. CDR3 size: 15 residues. In DNA, the CDR3 is TGTGCCAGCAGTGAATTACAGGGGGTTAACACTGAAGCTTTCTTT. Its translation: CASSELQGVNTEAFF.

This clone was seen only a few times. The chain links TRBV19 to TRBJ2-1; 14 bases agree with TRBD2. The CDR3 runs 17 residues. Trimming cost V 5 bases and J 4 bases; bases outside gene matches: 7. Germline values: CDR1 LNHDA, CDR2 SQIVND (reference sequence). The CDR3 loop is CASSPMGTSGGYNEQFF. The CDR3 DNA reads as TGTGCCAGTAGTCCAATGGGGACTAGCGGGGGTTACAATGAGCAGTTCTTC.

The chain's CDR3 is CASSLNPTGGYGYTF. CDR3 in DNA: TGTGCCAGCAGTTTAAATCCGACAGGGGGATATGGCTACACCTTC. The V gene is TRBV27, the J gene TRBJ1-2; 9 bases agree with TRBD1. The CDR3 loop spans 15 amino acids. The V gene end was trimmed by 2 bases and the J gene end by 5 bases; junction bases not matched to a gene: 6. In germline, CDR1 is MNHEY, CDR2 SMNVEV (reference sequence).

The genes are TRBV4-2 and TRBJ2-3, with 10 bases identical to TRBD1. Germline V gene data show CDR1 as LGHNA and CDR2 as YNFKEQ. The CDR3 is made up of 17 amino acids. The V and J ends lost 1 base and 3 bases, in that order; junction bases with no gene match: 7. This CDR3 is CASSQADRGRETDTQYF. In DNA, the CDR3 is TGTGCCAGCAGCCAAGCCGACAGGGGGCGGGAGACAGATACGCAGTATTTT.

V and J are TRBV7-9 and TRBJ2-7; possibly TRBD2 for D (5 bases). The V end was cut by 0 bases, the J end by 7 bases, with 13 bases between. CDR3 length equals 14 residues. Per the germline V gene, CDR1 is SEHNR and CDR2 is FQNEAQ (reference sequence). CDR3 protein: CASSLASRGPEQYF. The CDR3 DNA is TGTGCCAGCAGCTTAGCGAGTCGAGGGCCTGAGCAGTACTTC.

V usage is TRBV6-1 and J usage is TRBJ2-3, with D possibly matching TRBD2 (5 bases). Per germline, CDR1 MNHNS and CDR2 SASEGT. The length of the CDR3 is 15 residues. Trimming shortened V by 3 bases and J by 2 bases, and 12 bases separated the two germline ends. CDR3 sequence reads: CASSDGLAFTDTQYF. In nucleotides, the CDR3 is TGTGCCAGCAGTGATGGATTAGCGTTCACAGATACGCAGTATTTT.

This chain links TRBV10-3 with TRBJ2-5; 10 positions match TRBD2. Germline trimming cut 10 bases from V and 7 bases from J; bases unmatched to any gene: 9. In germline, CDR1 is ENHRY, CDR2 SYGVKD. The CDR3 length is 13 residues. The CDR3 loop is CARPGLAKGTQYF. DNA for the CDR3: TGTGCCAGACCGGGACTAGCGAAAGGGACCCAGTACTTC.

This sequence joins TRBV29-1 and TRBJ1-4; 9 bases are shared with TRBD1. Germline CDR1 reads SQVTM; CDR2 reads ANQGSEA. The CDR3 loop spans 13 amino acids. J was trimmed by 5 bases and V by 7 bases; bases with no gene match: 5. The CDR3 sequence is CSGRDRENEKLFF. CDR3 nucleotide sequence: TGCAGCGGCCGGGACAGGGAAAATGAAAAACTGTTTTTT.